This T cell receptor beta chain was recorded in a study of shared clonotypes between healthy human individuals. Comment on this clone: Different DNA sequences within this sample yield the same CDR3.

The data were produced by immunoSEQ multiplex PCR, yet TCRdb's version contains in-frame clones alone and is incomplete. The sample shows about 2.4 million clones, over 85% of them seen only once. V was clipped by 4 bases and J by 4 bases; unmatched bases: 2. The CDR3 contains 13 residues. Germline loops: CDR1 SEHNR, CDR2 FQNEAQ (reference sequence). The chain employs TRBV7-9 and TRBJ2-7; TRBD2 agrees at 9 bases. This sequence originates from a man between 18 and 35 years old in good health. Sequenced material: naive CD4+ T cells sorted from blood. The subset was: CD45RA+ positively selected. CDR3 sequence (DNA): TGTGCCAGCAGCTCAGCGGGGGGATACGAGCAGTACTTC. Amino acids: CASSSAGGYEQYF.